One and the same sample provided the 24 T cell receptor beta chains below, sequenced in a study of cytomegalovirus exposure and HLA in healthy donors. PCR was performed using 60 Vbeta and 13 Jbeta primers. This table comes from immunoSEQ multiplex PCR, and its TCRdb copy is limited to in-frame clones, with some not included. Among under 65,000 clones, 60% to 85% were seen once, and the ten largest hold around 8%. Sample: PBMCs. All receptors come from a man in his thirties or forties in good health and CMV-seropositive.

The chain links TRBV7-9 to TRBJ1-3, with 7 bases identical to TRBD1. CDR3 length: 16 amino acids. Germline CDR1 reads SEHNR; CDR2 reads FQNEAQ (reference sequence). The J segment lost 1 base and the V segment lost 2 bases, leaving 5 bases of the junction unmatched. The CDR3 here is CASSLSRGYSGNTIYF. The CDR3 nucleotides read TGTGCCAGCAGCTTAAGCAGGGGGTATTCTGGAAACACCATATATTTT.

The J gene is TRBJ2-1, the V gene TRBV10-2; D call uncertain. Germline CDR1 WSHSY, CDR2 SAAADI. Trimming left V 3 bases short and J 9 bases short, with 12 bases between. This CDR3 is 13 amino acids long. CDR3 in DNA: TGCGCCAGCAGTGATTCGAGTTATATTGAGCAGTTCTTC. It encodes CASSDSSYIEQFF.

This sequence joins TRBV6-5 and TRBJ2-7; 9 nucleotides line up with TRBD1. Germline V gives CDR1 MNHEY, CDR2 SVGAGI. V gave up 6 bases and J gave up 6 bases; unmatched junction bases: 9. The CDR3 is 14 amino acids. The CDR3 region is CASRSPGQGLEQYF. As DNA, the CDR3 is TGTGCCAGCAGATCACCGGGACAGGGCCTCGAGCAGTACTTC.

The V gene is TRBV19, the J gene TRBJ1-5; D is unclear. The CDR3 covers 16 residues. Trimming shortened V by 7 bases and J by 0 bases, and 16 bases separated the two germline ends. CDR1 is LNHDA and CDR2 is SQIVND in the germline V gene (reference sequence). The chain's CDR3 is CASTWNQVYSNQPQHF. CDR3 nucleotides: TGTGCCAGTACCTGGAATCAGGTTTATAGCAATCAGCCCCAGCATTTT.

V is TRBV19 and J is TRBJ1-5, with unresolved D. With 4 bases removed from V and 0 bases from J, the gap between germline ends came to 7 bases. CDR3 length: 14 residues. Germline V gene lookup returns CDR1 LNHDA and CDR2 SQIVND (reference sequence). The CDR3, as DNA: TGTGCCAGTAGTAGAGGTTATAGCAATCAGCCCCAGCATTTT. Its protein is CASSRGYSNQPQHF.

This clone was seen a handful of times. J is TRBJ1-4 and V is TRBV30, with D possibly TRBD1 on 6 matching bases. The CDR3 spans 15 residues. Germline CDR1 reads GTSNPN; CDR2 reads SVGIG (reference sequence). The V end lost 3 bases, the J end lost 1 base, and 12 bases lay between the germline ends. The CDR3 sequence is CAWSPRGITNEKLFF. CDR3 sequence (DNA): TGTGCCTGGAGCCCGAGGGGGATAACTAATGAAAAACTGTTTTTT.

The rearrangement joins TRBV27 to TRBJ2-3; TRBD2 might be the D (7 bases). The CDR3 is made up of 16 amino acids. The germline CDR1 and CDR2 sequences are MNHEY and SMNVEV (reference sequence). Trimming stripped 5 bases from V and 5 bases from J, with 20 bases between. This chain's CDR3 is CASSPQYVGGQDTQYF. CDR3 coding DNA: TGTGCCAGCAGTCCTCAGTACGTGGGGGGGCAAGATACGCAGTATTTT.

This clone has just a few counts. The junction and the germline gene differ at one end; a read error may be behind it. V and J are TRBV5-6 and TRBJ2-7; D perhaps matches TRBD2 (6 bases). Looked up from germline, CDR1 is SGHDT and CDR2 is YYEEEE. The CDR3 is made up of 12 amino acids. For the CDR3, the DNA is TGTGCCAGCAGCTTGGCCCGGAGGGGAGAGGACTTC. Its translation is CASSLARRGEDF. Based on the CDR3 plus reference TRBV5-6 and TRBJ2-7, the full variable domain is DAGVTQSPTHLIKTRGQQVTLRCSPKSGHDTVSWYQQALGQGPQFIFQYYEEEERQRGNFPDRFSGHQFPNYSSELNVNALLLGDSALYLCASSLARRGEDFGPGTRLTVT.

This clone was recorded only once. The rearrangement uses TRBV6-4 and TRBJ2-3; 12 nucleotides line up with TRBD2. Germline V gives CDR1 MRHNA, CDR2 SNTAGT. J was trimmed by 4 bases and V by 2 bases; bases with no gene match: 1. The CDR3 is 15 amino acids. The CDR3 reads CASSDTSGGPDTQYF. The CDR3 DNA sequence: TGTGCCAGCAGTGACACTAGCGGGGGGCCAGATACGCAGTATTTT.

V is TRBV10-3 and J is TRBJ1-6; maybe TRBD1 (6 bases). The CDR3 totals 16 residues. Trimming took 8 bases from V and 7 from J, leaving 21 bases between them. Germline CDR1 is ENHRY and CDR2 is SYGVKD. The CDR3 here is CAIGGSGGTGNSPLHF. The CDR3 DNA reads TGTGCCATCGGCGGTTCGGGGGGCACCGGGAATTCACCCCTCCACTTT.

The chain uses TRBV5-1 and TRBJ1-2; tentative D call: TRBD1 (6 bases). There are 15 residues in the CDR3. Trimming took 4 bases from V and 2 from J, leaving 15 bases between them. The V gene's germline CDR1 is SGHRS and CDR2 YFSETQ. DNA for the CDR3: TGCGCCAGCAGCGGGGGGGCAGTCGCGAACTATGGCTACACCTTC. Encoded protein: CASSGGAVANYGYTF.

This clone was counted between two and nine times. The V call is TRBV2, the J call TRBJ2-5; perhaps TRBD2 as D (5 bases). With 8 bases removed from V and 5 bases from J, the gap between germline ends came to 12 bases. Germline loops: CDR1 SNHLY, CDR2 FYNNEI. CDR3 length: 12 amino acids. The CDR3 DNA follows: TGTGCCAGCGGGCTAGCACAGGAGACCCAGTACTTC. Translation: CASGLAQETQYF.

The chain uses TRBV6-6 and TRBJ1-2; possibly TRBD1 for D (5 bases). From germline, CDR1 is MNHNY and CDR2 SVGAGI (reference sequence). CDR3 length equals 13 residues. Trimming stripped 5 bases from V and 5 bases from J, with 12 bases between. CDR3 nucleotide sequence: TGTGCCAGCAGTACACAGGATGTTTATGGCTACACCTTC. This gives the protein CASSTQDVYGYTF.

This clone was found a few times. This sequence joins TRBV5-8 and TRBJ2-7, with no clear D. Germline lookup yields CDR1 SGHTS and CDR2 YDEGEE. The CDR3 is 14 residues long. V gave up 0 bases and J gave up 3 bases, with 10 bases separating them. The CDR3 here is CASSLGDSDYEQYF. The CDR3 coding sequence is TGTGCCAGCAGCTTGGGTGACTCCGACTACGAGCAGTACTTC.

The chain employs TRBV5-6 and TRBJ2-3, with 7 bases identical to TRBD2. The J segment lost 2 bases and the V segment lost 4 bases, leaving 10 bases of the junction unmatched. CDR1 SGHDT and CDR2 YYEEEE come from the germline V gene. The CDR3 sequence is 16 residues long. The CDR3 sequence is CASSLNSGEPTDTQYF. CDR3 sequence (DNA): TGTGCCAGCAGCCTTAACAGCGGGGAACCCACAGATACGCAGTATTTT.

The CDR3 coding sequence is TGTGCCAGCAGCTTGGGGACTAGCCCTACCGGGGAGCTGTTTTTT. It translates to CASSLGTSPTGELFF. The rearrangement links TRBV11-2 to TRBJ2-2, with 9 positions matching TRBD2. Per germline, CDR1 SGHAT and CDR2 FQNNGV. The V gene end was trimmed by 3 bases and the J gene end by 5 bases; junction bases not matched to a gene: 4. This CDR3 is built from 15 residues.

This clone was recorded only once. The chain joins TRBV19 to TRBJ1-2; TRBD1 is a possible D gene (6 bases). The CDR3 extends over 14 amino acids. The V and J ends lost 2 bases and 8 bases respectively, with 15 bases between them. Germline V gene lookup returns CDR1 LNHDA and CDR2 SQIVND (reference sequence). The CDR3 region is CASSITKGDRGYTF. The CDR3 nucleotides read TGTGCCAGTAGTATAACCAAGGGGGATCGGGGCTACACCTTC.

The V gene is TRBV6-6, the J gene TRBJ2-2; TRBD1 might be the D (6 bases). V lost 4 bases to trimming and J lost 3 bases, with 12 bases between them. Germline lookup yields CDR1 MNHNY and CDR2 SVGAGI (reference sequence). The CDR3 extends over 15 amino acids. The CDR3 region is CASSSQDSYTGELFF. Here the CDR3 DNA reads TGTGCCAGCAGTTCCCAGGACAGCTACACCGGGGAGCTGTTTTTT.

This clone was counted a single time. The CDR3, as DNA: TGTGCCAGCAGCCCTAAAGCGGGGTCCTACAATGAGCAGTTCTTC. Residues: CASSPKAGSYNEQFF. V usage is TRBV11-3 and J usage is TRBJ2-1; 7 nucleotides line up with TRBD2. The CDR3 contains 15 residues. Trimming removed 5 bases from V and 1 base from J; junction bases left unmatched: 5. From germline, CDR1 is SGHNT and CDR2 YENEEA. Variable domain in full (rest from reference TRBV11-3 and TRBJ2-1): EAGVVQSPRYKIIEKKQPVAFWCNPISGHNTLYWYLQNLGQGPELLIRYENEEAVDDSQLPKDRFSAERLKGVDSTLKIQPAELGDSAVYLCASSPKAGSYNEQFFGPGTRLTVL.

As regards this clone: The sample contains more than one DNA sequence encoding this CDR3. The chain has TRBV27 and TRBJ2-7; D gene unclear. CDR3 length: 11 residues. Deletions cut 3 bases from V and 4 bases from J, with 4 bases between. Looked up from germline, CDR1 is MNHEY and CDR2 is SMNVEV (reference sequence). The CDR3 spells CASSFGYEQYF. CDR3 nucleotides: TGTGCCAGCAGTTTCGGTTACGAGCAGTACTTC.

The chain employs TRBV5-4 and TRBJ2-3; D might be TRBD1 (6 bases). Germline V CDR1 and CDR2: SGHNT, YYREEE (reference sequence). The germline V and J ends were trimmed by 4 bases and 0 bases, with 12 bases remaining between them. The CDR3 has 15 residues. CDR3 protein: CASSRDTTSTDTQYF. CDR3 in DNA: TGTGCCAGCAGCCGGGACACGACTAGCACAGATACGCAGTATTTT.

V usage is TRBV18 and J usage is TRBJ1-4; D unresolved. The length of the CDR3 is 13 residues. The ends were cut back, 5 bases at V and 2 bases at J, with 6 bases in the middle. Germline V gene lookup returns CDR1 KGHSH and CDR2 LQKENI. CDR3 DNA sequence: TGTGCCAGCTCAGGGCAGACTAATGAAAAACTGTTTTTT. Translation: CASSGQTNEKLFF.

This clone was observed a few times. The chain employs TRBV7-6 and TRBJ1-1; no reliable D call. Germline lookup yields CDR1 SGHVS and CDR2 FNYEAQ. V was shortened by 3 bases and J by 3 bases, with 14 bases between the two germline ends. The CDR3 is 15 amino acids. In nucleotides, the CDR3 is TGTGCCAGCAGCTTCCTCCTAGGCGTTGACACTGAAGCTTTCTTT. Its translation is CASSFLLGVDTEAFF. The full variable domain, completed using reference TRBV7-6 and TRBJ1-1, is GAGVSQSPRYKVTKRGQDVALRCDPISGHVSLYWYRQALGQGPEFLTYFNYEAQQDKSGLPNDRFSAERPEGSISTLTIQRTEQRDSAMYRCASSFLLGVDTEAFFGQGTRLTVV.

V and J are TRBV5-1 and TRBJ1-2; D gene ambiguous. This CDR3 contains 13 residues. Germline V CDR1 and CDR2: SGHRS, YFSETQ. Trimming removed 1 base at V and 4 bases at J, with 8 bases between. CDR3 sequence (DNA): TGCGCCAGCAGCTTGTCGGGTTTCTATGGCTACACCTTC. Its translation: CASSLSGFYGYTF.